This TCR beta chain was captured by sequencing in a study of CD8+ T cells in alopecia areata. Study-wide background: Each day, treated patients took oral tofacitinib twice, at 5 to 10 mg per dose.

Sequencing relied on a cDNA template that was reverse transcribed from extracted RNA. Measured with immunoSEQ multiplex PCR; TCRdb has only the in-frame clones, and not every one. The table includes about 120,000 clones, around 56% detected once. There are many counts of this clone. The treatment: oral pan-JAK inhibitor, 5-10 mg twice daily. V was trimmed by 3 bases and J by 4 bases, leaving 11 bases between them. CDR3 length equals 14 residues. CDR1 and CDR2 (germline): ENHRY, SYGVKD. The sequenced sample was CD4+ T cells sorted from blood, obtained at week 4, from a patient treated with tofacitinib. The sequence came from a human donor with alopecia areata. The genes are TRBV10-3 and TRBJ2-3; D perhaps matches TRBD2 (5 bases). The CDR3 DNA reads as TGTGCCATCAGTGACGTTAACGGGGCAGATACGCAGTATTTT. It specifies CAISDVNGADTQYF.